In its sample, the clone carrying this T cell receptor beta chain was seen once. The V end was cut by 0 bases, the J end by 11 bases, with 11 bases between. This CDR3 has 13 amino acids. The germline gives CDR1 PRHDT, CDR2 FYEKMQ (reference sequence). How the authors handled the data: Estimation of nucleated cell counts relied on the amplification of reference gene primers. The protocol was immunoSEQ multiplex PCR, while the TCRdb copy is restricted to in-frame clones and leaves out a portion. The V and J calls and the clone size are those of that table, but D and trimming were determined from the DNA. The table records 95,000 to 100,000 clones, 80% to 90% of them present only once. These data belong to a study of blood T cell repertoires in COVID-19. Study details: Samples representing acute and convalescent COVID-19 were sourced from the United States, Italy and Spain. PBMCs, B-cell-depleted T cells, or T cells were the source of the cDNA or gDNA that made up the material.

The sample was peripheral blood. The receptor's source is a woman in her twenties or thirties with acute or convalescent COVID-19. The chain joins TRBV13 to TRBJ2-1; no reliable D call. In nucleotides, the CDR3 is TGTGCCAGCAGCTTAGGGCAGAGCGATAAGCAGTTCTTC. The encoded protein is CASSLGQSDKQFF.